Below, 10 T cell receptor beta chains from the same sample are listed, as sequenced in a study of identical twins. MiXCR was run by TCRdb on the 5' RACE reads, yielding one entry per CDR3 protein. The table shows some 1,600,000 distinct CDR3 sequences, with about 30% occurring only once. Sequenced: cord blood. The receptors here all came from a newborn girl in good health.

V gene TRBV20-1 combines with J gene TRBJ2-2; D call uncertain. The CDR3 sequence is 11 residues long. The ends were cut back, 6 bases at V and 5 bases at J, with 7 bases in the middle. Germline V gives CDR1 DFQATT, CDR2 SNEGSKA (reference sequence). CDR3 residues: CSAKSTGELFF. The CDR3 bases are TGCAGTGCAAAGAGTACCGGGGAGCTGTTTTTT.

This clonotype was seen once. The V call is TRBV2, the J call TRBJ2-7; a weak D match, TRBD1 (6 bases). The CDR3 has 12 residues. CDR1 is SNHLY, CDR2 FYNNEI, per germline. Trimming took off 8 bases at V and 2 bases at J, with 10 bases between the two ends. The CDR3, as DNA: TGTGCCAGCCGGGACAACGCCTACGAGCAGTACTTC. Translated, it gives CASRDNAYEQYF.

A word on this clonotype: One end of the junction is discordant with germline, which a read error may explain. The genes are TRBV20-1 and TRBJ1-5, with D possibly TRBD1 on 5 matching bases. Germline values: CDR1 DFQATT, CDR2 SNEGSKA (reference sequence). CDR3 length: 13 residues. The CDR3 sequence: CGARARGSQPQHF. In nucleotides, the CDR3 is TGCGGTGCTAGAGCGAGGGGAAGTCAGCCCCAGCATTTT.

The V and J genes are TRBV20-1 and TRBJ2-7, with TRBD2 matching over 10 bases. The CDR3 covers 16 residues. Trimming took 3 bases from V and 7 from J; bases not matched to a gene: 15. Per the germline V gene, CDR1 is DFQATT and CDR2 is SNEGSKA (reference sequence). The CDR3 loop is CSASGKAGGLSVEQYF. In nucleotides, the CDR3 is TGCAGTGCTAGTGGGAAAGCGGGGGGGCTGTCGGTTGAGCAGTACTTC.

This clonotype was observed a single time. One end of the junction varies from germline; a read error may be responsible. The chain joins TRBV27 to TRBJ2-1; perhaps D is TRBD1 or TRBD2 (6 bases each). This CDR3 spans 15 amino acids. Germline V lookup: CDR1 MNHEY, CDR2 SMNVEV (reference sequence). CDR3 nucleotide sequence: TGTGCCATCAGTTCCGCGAGGGCCGGGGGCCATGAGCAGTTCTTC. Amino acids: CAISSARAGGHEQFF.

The chain combines TRBV28 with TRBJ1-1, with 10 nucleotides matching TRBD1. The germline V gene has CDR1 MDHEN and CDR2 SYDVKM. The CDR3 sequence is 16 residues long. The trim removed 4 bases at V and 2 bases at J, leaving 7 bases unmatched. The CDR3 DNA sequence: TGTGCCAGCAGTTCGGACAGGGGGTGGAATAACACTGAAGCTTTCTTT. This gives the protein CASSSDRGWNNTEAFF. Drawing the rest from reference TRBV28 and TRBJ1-1, the complete variable domain is DVKVTQSSRYLVKRTGEKVFLECVQDMDHENMFWYRQDPGLGLRLIYFSYDVKMKEKGDIPEGYSVSREKKERFSLILESASTNQTSMYLCASSSDRGWNNTEAFFGQGTRLTVV.

This clonotype turned up a few times. The CDR3 spells CASNPPVGFTEAFF. The CDR3 nucleotides are TGTGCCAGCAACCCCCCGGTGGGGTTCACTGAAGCTTTCTTT. The chain links TRBV9 to TRBJ1-1, with D uncertain. V lost 6 bases and J 4 bases, leaving 16 bases between the germline ends. The CDR3 runs 14 residues. Germline V gives CDR1 SGDLS, CDR2 YYNGEE.

This chain connects TRBV5-1 to TRBJ2-5, with D tentatively TRBD1 or TRBD2 (6 bases each). The CDR3 sequence is 13 residues long. Trimming pared 0 bases from V and 11 bases from J, leaving 14 bases between. Germline lookup yields CDR1 SGHRS and CDR2 YFSETQ. CDR3: CASSLGLGGQQYF. CDR3 DNA sequence: TGCGCCAGCAGCTTGGGACTAGGGGGGCAGCAGTACTTC. Full variable domain (outside the CDR3, taken from reference TRBV5-1 and TRBJ2-5): KAGVTQTPRYLIKTRGQQVTLSCSPISGHRSVSWYQQTPGQGLQFLFEYFSETQRNKGNFPGRFSGRQFSNSRSEMNVSTLELGDSALYLCASSLGLGGQQYFGPGTRLLVL.

This clonotype was seen a handful of times. The gene calls are TRBV20-1 and TRBJ2-7, with D tentatively TRBD2 (6 bases). Germline lookup yields CDR1 DFQATT and CDR2 SNEGSKA (reference sequence). The CDR3 is 14 residues long. V was clipped by 3 bases and J by 4 bases, with 16 bases between them. The CDR3: CSARVGGTLYEQYF. The CDR3 DNA follows: TGCAGTGCTAGGGTCGGGGGTACCCTGTACGAGCAGTACTTC.

The chain uses TRBV25-1 and TRBJ1-5; 7 nucleotides line up with TRBD1. Trimming took 6 bases from V and 8 from J; bases not matched to a gene: 16. This CDR3 region has 16 residues. The germline CDR1 and CDR2 sequences are MGHDK and SYGVNS. The CDR3 DNA is TGTGCCAGCAGCCCAAAGACCCGACAGGGAGGAGAGCCCCAGCATTTT. Its protein product is CASSPKTRQGGEPQHF.